The 20 T cell receptor beta chains presented below share a single source sample, sequenced in a study of naive and memory T cell subsets. Two oligonucleotides, mixed equimolar, formed the beta constant-region primer covering TRBC1 and TRBC2. One entry per CDR3 protein results from TCRdb running MiXCR on the UMI-ligation and nested PCR reads. The sample consists of 130,000 to 150,000 distinct CDR3 sequences, 15% to 20% of them appearing once. Material: naive CD4+ T cells from blood. The receptors here all came from a human donor in good health.

In its sample, this clonotype was seen a few times. This chain connects TRBV12-3 or TRBV12-4 to TRBJ2-1; weak D call: TRBD2 (5 bases). With 5 bases removed from V and 10 bases from J, the gap between germline ends came to 15 bases. CDR3 size: 13 residues. The DNA for the CDR3 is TGTGCCAGCAGTGCTTCAGAGGGCGGCGAGCAGTTCTTC. Translating it yields CASSASEGGEQFF.

The genes are TRBV7-2 and TRBJ2-3; 7 bases are shared with TRBD2. J lost 5 bases, V lost 4 bases, and 9 bases had no gene match. The length of the CDR3 is 15 residues. CDR1 is SGHTA, CDR2 FQGNSA, per germline. CDR3 sequence reads: CASSSQRGAGDTQYF. CDR3 bases: TGTGCCAGCAGCTCCCAGCGGGGAGCGGGAGATACGCAGTATTTT.

This clonotype was observed a few times. The CDR3 DNA reads as TGTGCCAGCAGTTCTACAGCAAACACTGAAGCTTTCTTT. Protein product: CASSSTANTEAFF. V usage is TRBV6-2 or TRBV6-3 and J usage is TRBJ1-1; D is undetermined. This CDR3 is 13 amino acids long. Germline CDR1 is MNHEY and CDR2 is SVGEGT. V was trimmed by 4 bases and J by 2 bases, leaving 8 bases between them.

Turning to this clonotype: One base away lies a much larger clone, so this may be a sequencing read error. The gene calls are TRBV9 and TRBJ2-2; 14 bases are shared with TRBD2. Germline CDR1 SGDLS, CDR2 YYNGEE. The J segment lost 10 bases and the V segment lost 3 bases, leaving 8 bases of the junction unmatched. This CDR3 is built from 16 residues. In nucleotides, the CDR3 is TGTGCCAGCAGCGCCCCGGGACTAGCGGGAGTCGAGGAGCTGTTTTTT. Its translation is CASSAPGLAGVEELFF. The full variable domain, its missing parts supplied by reference TRBV9 and TRBJ2-2, is DSGVTQTPKHLITATGQRVTLRCSPRSGDLSVYWYQQSLDQGLQFLIQYYNGEERAKGNILERFSAQQFPDLHSELNLSSLELGDSALYFCASSAPGLAGVEELFFGEGSRLTVL.

V is TRBV6-6 and J is TRBJ1-5; 9 bases are shared with TRBD1. Germline V lookup: CDR1 MNHNY, CDR2 SVGAGI (reference sequence). V trimming: 10 bases; J trimming: 0 bases; junction bases outside the gene matches: 7. The CDR3 runs 15 residues. Written as DNA, the CDR3 is TGTGCCACCAGACGACAGGGGGATAGCAATCAGCCCCAGCATTTT. This encodes CATRRQGDSNQPQHF.

There are a few counts of this clonotype. CDR3 sequence reads: CASSPTGAKAKNIQYF. As DNA, the CDR3 is TGTGCCAGCAGCCCTACAGGGGCCAAGGCCAAAAACATTCAGTACTTC. This chain uses TRBV7-2 with TRBJ2-4; 7 bases line up with TRBD1. The CDR3 has 16 residues. CDR1 SGHTA and CDR2 FQGNSA come from the germline V gene. The V gene end was trimmed by 5 bases and the J gene end by 1 base; junction bases not matched to a gene: 8. Variable domain in full (rest from reference TRBV7-2 and TRBJ2-4): GAGVSQSPSNKVTEKGKDVELRCDPISGHTALYWYRQSLGQGLEFLIYFQGNSAPDKSGLPSDRFSAERTGGSVSTLTIQRTQQEDSAVYLCASSPTGAKAKNIQYFGAGTRLSVL.

This clonotype was recorded a few times. This chain uses TRBV4-3 with TRBJ2-7; weak D call: TRBD1 (6 bases). Germline assignment: CDR1 LGHNA and CDR2 YSLEER. V shed 1 base and J shed 2 bases, with 15 bases lying between them. The CDR3 is made up of 16 amino acids. CDR3 sequence reads: CASSQVNRDIAYEQYF. The CDR3 DNA reads as TGCGCCAGCAGCCAAGTTAACCGGGACATAGCCTACGAGCAGTACTTC.

The chain employs TRBV2 and TRBJ1-1; D not certain. V gave up 5 bases and J gave up 7 bases, with 8 bases separating them. The CDR3 covers 11 residues. Germline V lookup: CDR1 SNHLY, CDR2 FYNNEI. The CDR3 DNA follows: TGTGCCAGCAGTCGGACGGTTGAAGCTTTCTTT. Translated, it gives CASSRTVEAFF.

The chain recombines TRBV20-1 with TRBJ1-1, with 7 bases that match TRBD1. CDR1 and CDR2 from the germline V gene are DFQATT and SNEGSKA (reference sequence). The J segment lost 5 bases and the V segment lost 6 bases, leaving 3 bases of the junction unmatched. This CDR3 is built from 11 residues. The DNA for the CDR3 is TGCAGTGCGCCACAGGGGACTGAAGCTTTCTTT. Protein product: CSAPQGTEAFF.

This clonotype was picked up a small number of times. The chain is built from TRBV5-1 and TRBJ2-3, with 12 bases that match TRBD2. The length of the CDR3 is 16 residues. Trimming at V came to 2 bases and at J to 4 bases, leaving 5 bases not matched to a gene. CDR1 and CDR2 from the germline V gene are SGHRS and YFSETQ. As DNA, the CDR3 is TGCGCCAGCAGCTTTTGGACTAGCGGGACTCCAGATACGCAGTATTTT. Amino acid sequence: CASSFWTSGTPDTQYF.

This clonotype was counted ten times or more. This chain links TRBV5-1 with TRBJ2-3, with D possibly TRBD2 on 5 matching bases. V lost 0 bases to trimming and J lost 2 bases, with 10 bases between them. There are 15 residues in the CDR3. Germline CDR1 SGHRS, CDR2 YFSETQ. The CDR3 sequence is CASSLGTPVTDTQYF. The DNA of the CDR3 is TGCGCCAGCAGCTTGGGGACTCCTGTCACAGATACGCAGTATTTT.

This chain connects TRBV5-1 to TRBJ2-7; 9 bases are a match to TRBD1. V shed 2 bases and J 2 bases; nucleotides not matched to a gene: 8. The CDR3 loop spans 16 amino acids. Germline CDR1 SGHRS, CDR2 YFSETQ. This CDR3 is CASSLPGTGLTYEQYF. The CDR3 DNA reads TGCGCCAGCAGCTTACCCGGGACAGGGCTAACCTACGAGCAGTACTTC.

This clonotype was picked up a small number of times. The J gene is TRBJ2-2, the V gene TRBV3-1; the D is unclear. This CDR3 region has 19 residues. V gave up 10 bases and J gave up 2 bases, with 29 bases separating them. Germline assignment: CDR1 LGHDT and CDR2 YNNKEL (reference sequence). The CDR3 sequence: CATRARGGRVRVNTGELFF. The CDR3 region has the DNA TGTGCCACTCGCGCTCGAGGTGGCAGAGTTCGTGTAAACACCGGGGAGCTGTTTTTT.

This clonotype was picked up a small number of times. V is TRBV25-1 and J is TRBJ2-7, with TRBD2 matching over 9 bases. V was clipped by 4 bases and J by 4 bases; unmatched bases: 2. This CDR3 has 13 amino acids. Germline assignment: CDR1 MGHDK and CDR2 SYGVNS. CDR3 loop: CASSGLAGYEQYF. CDR3 bases: TGTGCCAGCAGTGGGCTAGCGGGGTACGAGCAGTACTTC.

This clonotype showed up just once. The V call is TRBV7-2, the J call TRBJ1-4; 8 bases agree with TRBD1. The CDR3 contains 16 residues. Trimming cost V 5 bases and J 2 bases; bases outside gene matches: 7. From germline, CDR1 is SGHTA and CDR2 FQGNSA. The DNA for the CDR3 is TGTGCCAGCAGCCCGGACAGGGTCCGCACTAATGAAAAACTGTTTTTT. It codes for CASSPDRVRTNEKLFF. The entire variable domain, with the rest obtained from reference TRBV7-2 and TRBJ1-4, is as follows: GAGVSQSPSNKVTEKGKDVELRCDPISGHTALYWYRQSLGQGLEFLIYFQGNSAPDKSGLPSDRFSAERTGGSVSTLTIQRTQQEDSAVYLCASSPDRVRTNEKLFFGSGTQLSVL.

The rearrangement uses TRBV4-2 and TRBJ1-6, with unresolved D. The V gene lost 5 bases and the J gene lost 10 bases, with 9 bases spanning the gap. The CDR3 length is 12 residues. Germline V gene lookup returns CDR1 LGHNA and CDR2 YNFKEQ. DNA for the CDR3: TGTGCCAGCAGCGCCAATGAGTCACCCCTCCACTTT. This gives the protein CASSANESPLHF.

V usage is TRBV12-3 or TRBV12-4 and J usage is TRBJ2-1, with D perhaps being TRBD1 or TRBD2 (5 bases each). The CDR3 spans 15 residues. V was clipped by 2 bases and J by 5 bases, with 13 bases between them. For the CDR3, the DNA is TGTGCCAGCAGTTTACCCCGAGGGGTGGACAATGAGCAGTTCTTC. It is translated as CASSLPRGVDNEQFF.

CDR3 sequence reads: CASSPPHLAGEETQYF. In DNA form, the CDR3 reads TGTGCCAGCTCACCACCACACCTAGCGGGGGAAGAGACCCAGTACTTC. The rearrangement links TRBV18 to TRBJ2-5; 10 bases map to TRBD2. The germline gives CDR1 KGHSH, CDR2 LQKENI. J was trimmed by 3 bases and V by 0 bases; bases with no gene match: 4. The CDR3 length is 16 residues.

The table lists this clonotype with a few counts. V is TRBV5-1 and J is TRBJ1-5; D perhaps matches TRBD1 (6 bases). The CDR3 consists of 15 residues. V lost 2 bases and J 0 bases, leaving 9 bases between the germline ends. From germline, CDR1 is SGHRS and CDR2 YFSETQ. CDR3 residues: CASSLGQNSNQPQHF. The CDR3 bases are TGCGCCAGCAGCTTAGGACAGAATAGCAATCAGCCCCAGCATTTT.

In its sample, this clonotype was seen a few times. The chain recombines TRBV28 with TRBJ2-1; 10 bases match TRBD2. The CDR3 covers 15 residues. The germline V gene has CDR1 MDHEN and CDR2 SYDVKM. V dropped 2 bases and J dropped 8; count of bases not matched to a gene: 6. CDR3 sequence (DNA): TGTGCCAGCAGTTTAAGTCTAGCGGGAGCAGATGAGCAGTTCTTC. Translation: CASSLSLAGADEQFF. The complete variable domain, with remaining parts taken from reference TRBV28 and TRBJ2-1, reads DVKVTQSSRYLVKRTGEKVFLECVQDMDHENMFWYRQDPGLGLRLIYFSYDVKMKEKGDIPEGYSVSREKKERFSLILESASTNQTSMYLCASSLSLAGADEQFFGPGTRLTVL.